Listed here are 24 T cell receptor beta chains from one sample, sequenced in a study of B cell selection in AIRE deficiency. Assay used: immunoSEQ multiplex PCR; TCRdb lists only in-frame clones, some missing. The sample holds about 26,000 clones, approximately 92% seen once. The regulatory T cell sort gate was CD4+CD25hiCD127low/negative. Specimen: CD4+CD25+ Tregs sorted from PBMCs. Receptor source: a human donor in good health.

This chain links TRBV5-1 with TRBJ1-1; D ambiguous. The CDR3 has 13 residues. V gave up 4 bases and J gave up 7 bases, with 14 bases separating them. CDR1 is SGHRS, CDR2 YFSETQ, per germline. This CDR3 is CASSATAGIEAFF. In nucleotides, the CDR3 is TGCGCCAGCAGCGCCACAGCTGGGATTGAAGCTTTCTTT.

The chain carries TRBV19 and TRBJ2-7, with D possibly being TRBD1 (6 bases). V was trimmed by 3 bases and J by 1 base, leaving 13 bases between them. The CDR3 length is 15 residues. CDR1 is LNHDA and CDR2 is SQIVND in the germline V gene (reference sequence). The CDR3 region has the DNA TGTGCCAGTAGTATTCAGGGGTCCCCTTCCTACGAGCAGTACTTC. Amino acids: CASSIQGSPSYEQYF.

The chain couples TRBV9 to TRBJ2-1; a possible D gene is TRBD2 (7 bases). Germline CDR1 SGDLS, CDR2 YYNGEE. The germline V and J ends were trimmed by 1 base and 2 bases, with 25 bases remaining between them. The length of the CDR3 is 20 residues. The CDR3: CASSVSTGGLSNFAYNEQFF. The CDR3 DNA sequence: TGTGCCAGCAGCGTAAGCACGGGGGGCTTAAGTAATTTCGCCTACAATGAGCAGTTCTTC.

CDR3 nucleotide sequence: TGCGCCAGCAGCTTGGTGGGCTCCCCCAACACCGGGGAGCTGTTTTTT. Its translation is CASSLVGSPNTGELFF. This rearrangement joins TRBV5-1 to TRBJ2-2; the D is unclear. The CDR3 contains 16 residues. V was shortened by 0 bases and J by 2 bases, with 11 bases between the two germline ends. Germline V gene sequence: CDR1 SGHRS, CDR2 YFSETQ.

The sample holds one count of this clone. This chain uses TRBV29-1 with TRBJ2-7; 11 bases map to TRBD1. Trimming removed 7 bases from V and 3 bases from J; junction bases left unmatched: 8. The germline CDR1 and CDR2 sequences are SQVTM and ANQGSEA. The CDR3 covers 14 residues. The CDR3 loop is CSASGQGAIYEQYF. The CDR3 nucleotides read TGCAGCGCTTCCGGACAGGGGGCGATCTACGAGCAGTACTTC.

V is TRBV27 and J is TRBJ1-6; TRBD1 is a possible D gene (5 bases). The V end lost 6 bases, the J end lost 7 bases, and 10 bases lay between the germline ends. The CDR3 length is 13 residues. Germline V gives CDR1 MNHEY, CDR2 SMNVEV (reference sequence). As DNA, the CDR3 is TGTGCCAGCAGATGGGGGAACAATTCACCCCTCCACTTT. Amino acid sequence: CASRWGNNSPLHF.

The chain is built from TRBV29-1 and TRBJ1-2; no clear D. V dropped 5 bases and J dropped 2 bases, with 18 bases sitting between them. Looked up from germline, CDR1 is SQVTM and CDR2 is ANQGSEA. This CDR3 is 15 amino acids long. CDR3 protein: CSVLEDGRMNYGYTF. The CDR3, as DNA: TGCAGCGTTCTCGAGGACGGAAGAATGAACTATGGCTACACCTTC. Using reference TRBV29-1 and TRBJ1-2 for the parts outside the CDR3, the full variable domain is SAVISQKPSRDICQRGTSLTIQCQVDSQVTMMFWYRQQPGQSLTLIATANQGSEATYESGFVIDKFPISRPNLTFSTLTVSNMSPEDSSIYLCSVLEDGRMNYGYTFGSGTRLTVV.

This chain links TRBV5-1 with TRBJ1-5; D gene unclear. The length of the CDR3 is 13 residues. CDR1 and CDR2 (germline): SGHRS, YFSETQ. Trimming took 8 bases from V and 5 from J, leaving 14 bases between them. CDR3: CASSVLFDQPQHF. In DNA form, the CDR3 reads TGCGCCAGTTCCGTCCTCTTCGATCAGCCCCAGCATTTT.

This clone was counted once. The chain links TRBV10-3 to TRBJ2-3; 12 bases align to TRBD2. This CDR3 comprises 19 residues. Germline V gene data show CDR1 as ENHRY and CDR2 as SYGVKD. V trimming: 0 bases; J trimming: 1 base; junction bases outside the gene matches: 8. CDR3 sequence reads: CAISESPSGGAVGTDTQYF. The DNA for the CDR3 is TGTGCCATCAGTGAGTCCCCTAGCGGGGGGGCCGTGGGCACAGATACGCAGTATTTT.

The V gene is TRBV27, the J gene TRBJ1-5; the match to TRBD1 covers 10 bases. Germline V gene data show CDR1 as MNHEY and CDR2 as SMNVEV (reference sequence). The CDR3 consists of 17 residues. The V segment lost 1 base and the J segment 6 bases; nucleotides outside the gene matches: 9. The CDR3 loop reads CASSLYKDRGRFQPQHF. The CDR3, as DNA: TGTGCCAGCAGTTTATACAAAGACAGGGGGCGGTTTCAGCCCCAGCATTTT.

V and J are TRBV19 and TRBJ2-5; D unclear. Trimming took 3 bases from V and 2 from J, leaving 7 bases between them. Per germline, CDR1 LNHDA and CDR2 SQIVND (reference sequence). The CDR3 is 13 residues long. CDR3 coding DNA: TGTGCCAGTAGTATGTACCCACAAGAGACCCAGTACTTC. This encodes CASSMYPQETQYF.

This sequence joins TRBV7-3 and TRBJ1-1; TRBD1 matches at 8 bases. CDR3 size: 13 residues. V lost 4 bases and J lost 4; bases outside the gene matches: 2. CDR1 is SGHTA, CDR2 FQGTGA, per germline. The DNA of the CDR3 is TGTGCCAGCAGCTCCGACAGGGGCACTGAAGCTTTCTTT. As protein: CASSSDRGTEAFF. The variable domain in full, with the rest retrieved from reference TRBV7-3 and TRBJ1-1, is GAGVSQTPSNKVTEKGKYVELRCDPISGHTALYWYRQSLGQGPEFLIYFQGTGAADDSGLPNDRFFAVRPEGSVSTLKIQRTERGDSAVYLCASSSDRGTEAFFGQGTRLTVV.

The V and J genes are TRBV5-6 and TRBJ2-7; TRBD1 matches at 7 bases. The V and J ends lost 2 bases and 6 bases, in that order; junction bases with no gene match: 11. Per the germline V gene, CDR1 is SGHDT and CDR2 is YYEEEE. CDR3 length: 15 residues. The CDR3 nucleotides read TGTGCCAGCAGCTTATTCGACAGGGCCGTTTCCGAGCAGTACTTC. As protein: CASSLFDRAVSEQYF.

The sample holds a few counts of this clone. The chain uses TRBV19 and TRBJ1-6; D is uncertain. The CDR3 has 15 residues. Germline-derived CDR1 and CDR2 are LNHDA and SQIVND (reference sequence). V lost 5 bases and J lost 6, with 14 bases in between. DNA for the CDR3: TGTGCCAGTAGTCTACCGCGGCAGCCTAATTCACCCCTCCACTTT. Amino acid sequence: CASSLPRQPNSPLHF.

The chain carries TRBV7-6 and TRBJ2-5, with TRBD1 as a possible D gene (6 bases). The CDR3 is 16 amino acids. Trimming took off 2 bases at V and 1 base at J, with 14 bases between the two ends. Germline-derived CDR1 and CDR2 are SGHVS and FNYEAQ. The DNA for the CDR3 is TGTGCCAGCAGCTTATGGGGGCCGGCCTCCCAAGAGACCCAGTACTTC. Translating it yields CASSLWGPASQETQYF.

The chain carries TRBV4-3 and TRBJ1-1; TRBD1 aligns across 7 bases. V lost 3 bases and J lost 8; bases outside the gene matches: 24. This CDR3 is built from 19 residues. Germline CDR1 reads LGHNA; CDR2 reads YSLEER. CDR3 sequence: CASSQELGGARAQGGEAFF. The CDR3 coding sequence is TGCGCCAGCAGCCAGGAACTGGGGGGAGCCCGGGCCCAAGGGGGCGAAGCTTTCTTT.

This rearrangement joins TRBV5-1 to TRBJ2-3; D might be TRBD2 (6 bases). Germline loops: CDR1 SGHRS, CDR2 YFSETQ. The V end was cut by 4 bases, the J end by 9 bases, with 15 bases between. The CDR3 contains 13 residues. The CDR3 DNA sequence: TGCGCCAGCAGCGTGGACGGGAGTTTCACGCAGTATTTT. It codes for CASSVDGSFTQYF.

The chain uses TRBV27 and TRBJ2-3, with TRBD2 matching over 13 bases. Germline values: CDR1 MNHEY, CDR2 SMNVEV (reference sequence). The CDR3 runs to 16 residues. J was trimmed by 3 bases and V by 3 bases; bases with no gene match: 3. CDR3 coding DNA: TGTGCCAGCAGTTTCAGGGGACTAGCGGGGACAGATACGCAGTATTTT. It translates to CASSFRGLAGTDTQYF.

The genes are TRBV5-4 and TRBJ1-2, with a possible D match to TRBD1 (5 bases). Germline loops: CDR1 SGHNT, CDR2 YYREEE (reference sequence). The CDR3 spans 12 residues. V lost 2 bases, J lost 6 bases, and 8 bases lay in between. The CDR3: CASSLGADGYTF. The DNA of the CDR3 is TGTGCCAGCAGCTTAGGGGCAGATGGCTACACCTTC.

The chain employs TRBV6-4 and TRBJ1-2; no firm D call. Germline CDR1 reads MRHNA; CDR2 reads SNTAGT. The CDR3 is 14 amino acids. The germline V and J ends were trimmed by 0 bases and 6 bases, with 11 bases remaining between them. CDR3 in DNA: TGTGCCAGCAGTGACTCGAAGGCTGGAGATGGCTACACCTTC. This sequence encodes CASSDSKAGDGYTF.

The CDR3 sequence is CASSPYGTGNTGELFF. DNA for the CDR3: TGTGCCAGCTCACCGTACGGGACGGGGAACACCGGGGAGCTGTTTTTT. The chain carries TRBV18 and TRBJ2-2; the D gene could be TRBD1 or TRBD2 (5 bases each). The CDR3 has 16 amino acids. Per germline, CDR1 KGHSH and CDR2 LQKENI. Deletions cut 3 bases from V and 1 base from J, with 12 bases between.

The rearrangement links TRBV6-6 to TRBJ2-7; TRBD1 matches at 10 bases. V was clipped by 8 bases and J by 11 bases; unmatched bases: 9. This CDR3 comprises 12 residues. Germline lookup yields CDR1 MNHNY and CDR2 SVGAGI (reference sequence). The CDR3 coding sequence is TGTGCCAGCGGGGGGGACAGGGGATTCAAGTACTTC. Amino acid sequence: CASGGDRGFKYF.

The chain joins TRBV28 to TRBJ2-6; 7 nucleotides align to TRBD1. The J segment lost 0 bases and the V segment lost 2 bases, leaving 7 bases of the junction unmatched. The CDR3 totals 18 residues. CDR1 and CDR2 from the germline V gene are MDHEN and SYDVKM. CDR3 region: CASSLAGGWSSGANVLTF. In DNA, the CDR3 is TGTGCCAGCAGTTTAGCAGGGGGTTGGTCCTCTGGGGCCAACGTCCTGACTTTC.

The rearrangement joins TRBV7-6 to TRBJ2-1, with D unresolved. V lost 5 bases to trimming and J lost 8 bases, with 16 bases between them. The CDR3 contains 14 residues. Germline values: CDR1 SGHVS, CDR2 FNYEAQ. CDR3 nucleotides: TGTGCCAGCAGCCCTTACCCGCTTCGGGATGAGCAGTTCTTC. Translation: CASSPYPLRDEQFF.